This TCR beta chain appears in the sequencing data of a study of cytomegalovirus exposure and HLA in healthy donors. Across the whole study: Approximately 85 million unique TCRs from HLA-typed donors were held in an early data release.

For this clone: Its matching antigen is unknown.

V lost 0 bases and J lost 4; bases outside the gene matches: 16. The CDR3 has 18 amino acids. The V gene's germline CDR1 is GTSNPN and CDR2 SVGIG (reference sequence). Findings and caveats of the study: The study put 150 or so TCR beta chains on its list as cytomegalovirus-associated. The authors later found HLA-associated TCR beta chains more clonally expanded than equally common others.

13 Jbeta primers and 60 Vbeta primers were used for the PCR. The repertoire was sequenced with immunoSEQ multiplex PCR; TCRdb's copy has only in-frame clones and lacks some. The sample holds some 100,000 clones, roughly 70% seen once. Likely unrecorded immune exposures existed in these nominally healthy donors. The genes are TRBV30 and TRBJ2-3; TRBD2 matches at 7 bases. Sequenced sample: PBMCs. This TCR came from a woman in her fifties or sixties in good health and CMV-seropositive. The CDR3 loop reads CAWSVMRGTGVGADTQYF. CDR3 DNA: TGTGCCTGGAGTGTAATGCGGGGGACCGGAGTTGGTGCAGATACGCAGTATTTT.